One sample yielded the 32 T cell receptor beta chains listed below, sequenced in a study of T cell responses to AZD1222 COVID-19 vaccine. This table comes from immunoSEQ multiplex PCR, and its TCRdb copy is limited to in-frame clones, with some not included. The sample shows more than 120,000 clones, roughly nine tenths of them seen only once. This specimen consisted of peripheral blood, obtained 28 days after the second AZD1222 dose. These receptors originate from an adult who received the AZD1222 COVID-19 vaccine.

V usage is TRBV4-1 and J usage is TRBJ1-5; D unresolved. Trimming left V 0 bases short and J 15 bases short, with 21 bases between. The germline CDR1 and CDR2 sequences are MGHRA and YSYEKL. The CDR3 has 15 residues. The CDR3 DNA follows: TGCGCCAGCAGCCAAGATCCAGCCCACATTACTCCTATGCATTTT. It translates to CASSQDPAHITPMHF.

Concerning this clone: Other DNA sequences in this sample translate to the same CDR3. The CDR3, as DNA: TGTGCCAGCAGCTTGGTGAACACTGAAGCTTTCTTT. It translates to CASSLVNTEAFF. This chain uses TRBV7-9 with TRBJ1-1, with D unresolved. The CDR3 extends over 12 amino acids. Per the germline V gene, CDR1 is SEHNR and CDR2 is FQNEAQ (reference sequence). Trimming pared 3 bases from V and 0 bases from J, leaving 2 bases between.

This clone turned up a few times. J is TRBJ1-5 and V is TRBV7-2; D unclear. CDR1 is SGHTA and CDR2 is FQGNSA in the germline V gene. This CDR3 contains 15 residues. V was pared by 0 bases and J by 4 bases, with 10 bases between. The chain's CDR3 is CASSLAASINQPQHF. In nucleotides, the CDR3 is TGTGCCAGCAGCTTAGCGGCCAGTATAAATCAGCCCCAGCATTTT. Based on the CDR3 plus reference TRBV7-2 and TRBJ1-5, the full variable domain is GAGVSQSPSNKVTEKGKDVELRCDPISGHTALYWYRQSLGQGLEFLIYFQGNSAPDKSGLPSDRFSAERTGGSVSTLTIQRTQQEDSAVYLCASSLAASINQPQHFGDGTRLSIL.

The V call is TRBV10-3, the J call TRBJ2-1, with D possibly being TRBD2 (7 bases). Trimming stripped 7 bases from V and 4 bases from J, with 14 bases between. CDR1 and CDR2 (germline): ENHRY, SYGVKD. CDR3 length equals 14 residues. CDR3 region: CAITSGGAYNEQFF. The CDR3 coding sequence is TGTGCCATCACCTCGGGGGGCGCTTACAATGAGCAGTTCTTC.

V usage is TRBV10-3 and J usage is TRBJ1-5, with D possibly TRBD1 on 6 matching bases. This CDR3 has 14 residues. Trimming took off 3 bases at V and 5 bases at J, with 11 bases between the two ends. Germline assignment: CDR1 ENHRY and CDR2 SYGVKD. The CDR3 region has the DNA TGTGCCATCAGTGACCCCGGGACATATCAGCCCCAGCATTTT. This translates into CAISDPGTYQPQHF.

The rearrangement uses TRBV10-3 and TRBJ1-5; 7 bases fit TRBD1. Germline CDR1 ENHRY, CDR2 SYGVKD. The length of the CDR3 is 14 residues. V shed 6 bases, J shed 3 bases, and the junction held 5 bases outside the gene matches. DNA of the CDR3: TGTGCCATCAGACAAACAGGGGACAATCAGCCCCAGCATTTT. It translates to CAIRQTGDNQPQHF.

The CDR3 sequence is CASSRGGNEKLFF. The CDR3 bases are TGTGCCAGCTCACGCGGGGGTAATGAAAAACTGTTTTTT. The rearrangement uses TRBV18 and TRBJ1-4; the D gene is possibly TRBD1 (5 bases). Germline CDR1 and CDR2: KGHSH and LQKENI. The CDR3 loop spans 13 amino acids. The ends were cut back, 4 bases at V and 4 bases at J, with 7 bases in the middle.

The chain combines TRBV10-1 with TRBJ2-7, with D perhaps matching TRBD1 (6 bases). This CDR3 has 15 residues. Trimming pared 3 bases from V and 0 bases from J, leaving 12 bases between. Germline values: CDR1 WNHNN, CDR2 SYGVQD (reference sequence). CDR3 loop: CASSENRALSYEQYF. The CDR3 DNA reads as TGCGCCAGCAGTGAAAACAGGGCCCTCTCCTACGAGCAGTACTTC.

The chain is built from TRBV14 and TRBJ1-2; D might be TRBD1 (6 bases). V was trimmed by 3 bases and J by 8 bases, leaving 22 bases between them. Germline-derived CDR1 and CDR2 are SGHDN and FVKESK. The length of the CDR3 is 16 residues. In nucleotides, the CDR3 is TGTGCCAGCAGCCATCGAGTCGGACAGACGCTTGGAGGCTACACCTTC. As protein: CASSHRVGQTLGGYTF.

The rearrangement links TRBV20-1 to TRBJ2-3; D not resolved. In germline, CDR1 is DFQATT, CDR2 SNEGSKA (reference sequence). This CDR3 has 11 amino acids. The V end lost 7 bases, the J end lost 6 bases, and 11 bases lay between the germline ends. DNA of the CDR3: TGCAGTGTTAAGAATGGGGATACGCAGTATTTT. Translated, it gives CSVKNGDTQYF.

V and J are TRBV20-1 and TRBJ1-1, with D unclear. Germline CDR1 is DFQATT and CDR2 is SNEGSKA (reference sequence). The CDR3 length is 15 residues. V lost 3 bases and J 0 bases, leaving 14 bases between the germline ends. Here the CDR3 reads CSASGYAAMNTEAFF. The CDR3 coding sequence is TGCAGTGCTAGTGGGTACGCGGCGATGAACACTGAAGCTTTCTTT.

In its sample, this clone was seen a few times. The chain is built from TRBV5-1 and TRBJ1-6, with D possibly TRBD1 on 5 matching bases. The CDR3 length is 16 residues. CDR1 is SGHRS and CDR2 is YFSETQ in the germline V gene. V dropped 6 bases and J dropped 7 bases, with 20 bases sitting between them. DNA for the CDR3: TGCGCCAGCACCCCCGGGGGATCAAGGAGGAATTCACCCCTCCACTTT. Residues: CASTPGGSRRNSPLHF. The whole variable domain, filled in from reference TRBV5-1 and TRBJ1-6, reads KAGVTQTPRYLIKTRGQQVTLSCSPISGHRSVSWYQQTPGQGLQFLFEYFSETQRNKGNFPGRFSGRQFSNSRSEMNVSTLELGDSALYLCASTPGGSRRNSPLHFGNGTRLTVT.

CDR3 region: CASSDAGLARNQPQHF. The CDR3 region has the DNA TGTGCCAGCAGTGATGCGGGTTTGGCACGAAATCAGCCCCAGCATTTT. The chain employs TRBV6-1 and TRBJ1-5; D is ambiguous. This CDR3 region has 16 residues. Trimming removed 3 bases at V and 4 bases at J, with 16 bases between. Germline loops: CDR1 MNHNS, CDR2 SASEGT.

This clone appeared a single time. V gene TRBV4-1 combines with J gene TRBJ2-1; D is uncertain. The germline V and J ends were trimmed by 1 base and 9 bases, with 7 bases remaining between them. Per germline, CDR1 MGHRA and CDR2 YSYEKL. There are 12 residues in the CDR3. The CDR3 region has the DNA TGCGCCAGCAGCCAAGTTAGTAGTGAGCAGTTCTTC. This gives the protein CASSQVSSEQFF.

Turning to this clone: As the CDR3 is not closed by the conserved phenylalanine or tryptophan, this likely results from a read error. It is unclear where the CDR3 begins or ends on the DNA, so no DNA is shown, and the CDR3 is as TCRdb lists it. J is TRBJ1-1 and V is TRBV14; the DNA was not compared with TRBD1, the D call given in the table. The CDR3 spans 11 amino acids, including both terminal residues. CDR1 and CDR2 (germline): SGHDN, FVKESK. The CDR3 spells CASSQSFPGDS.

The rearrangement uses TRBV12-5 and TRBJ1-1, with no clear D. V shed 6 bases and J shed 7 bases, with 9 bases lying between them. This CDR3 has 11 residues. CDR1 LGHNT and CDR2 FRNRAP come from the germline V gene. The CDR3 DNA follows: TGTGCTAGTGGCCCTACCGATGAAGCTTTCTTT. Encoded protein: CASGPTDEAFF.

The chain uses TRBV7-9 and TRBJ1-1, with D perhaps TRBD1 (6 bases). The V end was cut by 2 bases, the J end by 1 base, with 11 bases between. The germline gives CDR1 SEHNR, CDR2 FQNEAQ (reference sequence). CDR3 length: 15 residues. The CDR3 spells CASSLTSGANTEAFF. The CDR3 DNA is TGTGCCAGCAGCTTAACTTCAGGGGCGAACACTGAAGCTTTCTTT.

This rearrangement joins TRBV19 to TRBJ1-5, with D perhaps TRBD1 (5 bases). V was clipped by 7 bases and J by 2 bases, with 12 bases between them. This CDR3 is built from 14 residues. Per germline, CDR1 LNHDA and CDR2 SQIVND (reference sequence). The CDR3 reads CASTLGRGNQPQHF. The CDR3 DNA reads TGTGCCAGTACCCTGGGGCGGGGCAATCAGCCCCAGCATTTT. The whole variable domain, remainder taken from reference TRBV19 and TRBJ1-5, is DGGITQSPKYLFRKEGQNVTLSCEQNLNHDAMYWYRQDPGQGLRLIYYSQIVNDFQKGDIAEGYSVSREKKESFPLTVTSAQKNPTAFYLCASTLGRGNQPQHFGDGTRLSIL.

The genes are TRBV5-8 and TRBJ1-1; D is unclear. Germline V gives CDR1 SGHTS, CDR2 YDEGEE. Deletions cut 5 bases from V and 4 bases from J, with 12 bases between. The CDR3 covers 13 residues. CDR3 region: CASRVGEGTEAFF. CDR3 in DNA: TGTGCCAGCAGAGTGGGAGAGGGCACTGAAGCTTTCTTT.

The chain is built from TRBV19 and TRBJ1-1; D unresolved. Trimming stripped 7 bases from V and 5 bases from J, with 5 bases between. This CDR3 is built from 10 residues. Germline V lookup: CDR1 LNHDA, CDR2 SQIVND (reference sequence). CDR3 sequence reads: CASKGTEAFF. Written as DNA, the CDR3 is TGTGCCAGTAAGGGTACTGAAGCTTTCTTT.

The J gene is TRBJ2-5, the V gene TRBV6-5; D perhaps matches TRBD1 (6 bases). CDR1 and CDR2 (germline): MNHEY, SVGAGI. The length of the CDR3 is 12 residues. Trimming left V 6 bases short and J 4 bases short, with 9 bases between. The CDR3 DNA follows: TGTGCCAGCAGCAGGGGCGGAGAGACCCAGTACTTC. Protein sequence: CASSRGGETQYF.

The CDR3 protein is CASTNNLAGVRNNEQFF. As DNA, the CDR3 is TGTGCCAGCACCAACAATCTGGCGGGAGTGCGAAACAATGAGCAGTTCTTC. The gene calls are TRBV27 and TRBJ2-1; TRBD2 agrees at 7 bases. J lost 5 bases, V lost 7 bases, and 17 bases had no gene match. Germline V gene data show CDR1 as MNHEY and CDR2 as SMNVEV (reference sequence). The CDR3 runs 17 residues.

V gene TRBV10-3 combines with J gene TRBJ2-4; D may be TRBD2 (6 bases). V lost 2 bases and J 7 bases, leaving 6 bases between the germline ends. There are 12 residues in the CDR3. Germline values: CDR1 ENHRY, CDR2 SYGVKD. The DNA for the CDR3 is TGTGCCATCAGTGAGGGAGGGAACATTCAGTACTTC. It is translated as CAISEGGNIQYF.

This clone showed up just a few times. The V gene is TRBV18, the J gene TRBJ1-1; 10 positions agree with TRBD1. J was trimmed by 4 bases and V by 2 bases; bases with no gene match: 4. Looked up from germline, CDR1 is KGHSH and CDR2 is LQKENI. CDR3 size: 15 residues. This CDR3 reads CASSPSGQGGTEAFF. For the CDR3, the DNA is TGTGCCAGCTCACCATCTGGACAGGGGGGCACTGAAGCTTTCTTT.

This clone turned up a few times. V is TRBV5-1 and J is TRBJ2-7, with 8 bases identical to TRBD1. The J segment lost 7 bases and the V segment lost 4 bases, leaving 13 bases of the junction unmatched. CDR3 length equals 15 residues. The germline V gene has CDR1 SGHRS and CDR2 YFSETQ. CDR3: CASSPVPGTGGEQYF. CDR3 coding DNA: TGCGCCAGCAGCCCCGTCCCCGGGACAGGCGGGGAGCAGTACTTC.

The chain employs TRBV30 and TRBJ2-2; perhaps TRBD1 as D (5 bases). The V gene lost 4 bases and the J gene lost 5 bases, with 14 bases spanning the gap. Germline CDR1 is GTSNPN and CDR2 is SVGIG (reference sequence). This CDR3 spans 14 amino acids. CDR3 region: CAWTGAEHTGELFF. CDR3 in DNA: TGTGCCTGGACTGGGGCAGAACATACCGGGGAGCTGTTTTTT. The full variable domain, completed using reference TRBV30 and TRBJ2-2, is SQTIHQWPATLVQPVGSPLSLECTVEGTSNPNLYWYRQAAGRGLQLLFYSVGIGQISSEVPQNLSASRPQDRQFILSSKKLLLSDSGFYLCAWTGAEHTGELFFGEGSRLTVL.

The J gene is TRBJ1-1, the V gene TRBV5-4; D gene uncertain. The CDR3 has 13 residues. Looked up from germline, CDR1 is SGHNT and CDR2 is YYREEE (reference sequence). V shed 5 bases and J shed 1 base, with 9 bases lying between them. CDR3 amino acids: CASSTDKNTEAFF. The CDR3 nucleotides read TGTGCCAGCAGTACCGACAAGAACACTGAAGCTTTCTTT.

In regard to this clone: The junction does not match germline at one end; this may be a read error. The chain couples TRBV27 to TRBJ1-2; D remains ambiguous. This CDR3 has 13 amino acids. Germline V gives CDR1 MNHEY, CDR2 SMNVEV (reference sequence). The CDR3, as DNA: TGTGCCAGCAGTTTATCGCGGACCGGGCCCCGATTCTTC. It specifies CASSLSRTGPRFF.

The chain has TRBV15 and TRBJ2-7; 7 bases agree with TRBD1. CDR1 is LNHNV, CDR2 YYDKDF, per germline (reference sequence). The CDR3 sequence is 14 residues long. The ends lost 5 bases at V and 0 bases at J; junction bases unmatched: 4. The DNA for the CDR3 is TGTGCCACCAGCCCAAGGGGGCGCTCCTACGAGCAGTACGTC. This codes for CATSPRGRSYEQYV.

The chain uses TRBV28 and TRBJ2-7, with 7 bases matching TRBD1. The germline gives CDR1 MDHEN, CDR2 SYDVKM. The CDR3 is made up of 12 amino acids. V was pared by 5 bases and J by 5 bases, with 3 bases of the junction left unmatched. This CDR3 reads CASSMTGNEQYV. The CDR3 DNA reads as TGTGCCAGCAGTATGACAGGGAACGAGCAGTACGTC.

For the CDR3, the DNA is TGTGCCAGCAGCCAAGATGCGGCGGAGAACACCGGGGAGCTGTTTTTT. This encodes CASSQDAAENTGELFF. The V and J genes are TRBV4-2 and TRBJ2-2; D gene ambiguous. Germline CDR1 and CDR2: LGHNA and YNFKEQ. The CDR3 runs 16 residues. With 0 bases removed from V and 1 base from J, the gap between germline ends came to 9 bases.

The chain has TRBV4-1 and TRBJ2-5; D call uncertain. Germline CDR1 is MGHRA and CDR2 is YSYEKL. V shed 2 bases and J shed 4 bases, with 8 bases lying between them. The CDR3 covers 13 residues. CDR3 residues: CASSQPSGETQYF. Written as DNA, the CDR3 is TGCGCCAGCAGCCAACCCTCGGGAGAGACCCAGTACTTC.